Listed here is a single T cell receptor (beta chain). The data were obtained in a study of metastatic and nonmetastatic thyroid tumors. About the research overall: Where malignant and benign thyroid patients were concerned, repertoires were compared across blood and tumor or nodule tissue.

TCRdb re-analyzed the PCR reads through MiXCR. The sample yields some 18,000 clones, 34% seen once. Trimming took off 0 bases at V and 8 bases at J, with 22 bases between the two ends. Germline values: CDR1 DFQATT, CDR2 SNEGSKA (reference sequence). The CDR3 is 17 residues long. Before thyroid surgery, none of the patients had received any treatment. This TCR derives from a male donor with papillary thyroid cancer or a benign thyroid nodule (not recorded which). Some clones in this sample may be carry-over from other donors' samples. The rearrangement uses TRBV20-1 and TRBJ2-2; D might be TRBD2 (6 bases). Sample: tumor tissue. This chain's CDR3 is CSARDLRDSKRWGELFF. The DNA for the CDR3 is TGCAGTGCTAGAGATTTGAGGGACTCCAAAAGGTGGGGGGAGCTGTTTTTT.